This TCR beta chain was obtained from a study of post-analysis software for immune sequencing data. On the study more broadly: The disease courses covered relapsing-remitting, secondary progressive and progressive-relapsing multiple sclerosis.

Concerning this clonotype: Its antigen is currently unknown.

Regarding the study as a whole: Samples sharing a preparation batch grouped tightly together when assessed by F measure. About 5 TRBV segments were significantly more frequent in patients than in controls. TRBV5-6, TRBV5-1 and TRBV20-1 were among these segments.

Each TCR beta cDNA library carried unique molecular identifiers. TCRdb processed the PCR reads anew with MiXCR; each CDR3 protein has one entry. The sample yields hundreds of thousands of distinct CDR3 sequences, about 32% seen once. The CDR3 runs to 14 residues. The germline V gene has CDR1 SGHRS and CDR2 YFSETQ. The trim removed 5 bases at V and 3 bases at J, leaving 7 bases unmatched. The source material was blood. The chain links TRBV5-1 to TRBJ2-7; 8 bases line up with TRBD2. The TCR comes from a girl aged 5 to 17 with multiple sclerosis. DNA for the CDR3: TGCGCCAGCAGTCCGGGACTAGATGACTACGAGCAGTACTTC. This gives the protein CASSPGLDDYEQYF.